Sequencing of this T cell receptor (beta chain) was carried out in a study of CD8+CD57+ T cells in acquired aplastic anemia. About the study: Sorted CD4+ and CD8+ cells yielded DNA averaging around 3.2 ug.

Concerning this clonotype: Its antigen is as yet unknown.

The study's findings and limits: Patients and controls had in common fewer than 30 CD8+ CDR3 sequences. Patient and control CD8+ Simpson's diversity was not significantly different.

From germline, CDR1 is SGHTS and CDR2 YDEGEE. The CDR3 runs to 15 residues. Trimming left V 2 bases short and J 1 base short, with 12 bases between. Both TCR beta VDJ combination and CDR3 sequence profiling were carried out. Genomic DNA was the template for this profiling. TCRdb analysed the reads with MiXCR anew, one entry per CDR3 protein. The table records 200,000 to 250,000 distinct CDR3 sequences, approximately 60% of them present only once. Sequenced: sorted CD4+, CD8+, or CD8+CD57+ T cells (not recorded which) from PBMCs. This TCR derives from a human donor in good health. The chain links TRBV5-8 to TRBJ1-1; D is possibly TRBD1 (5 bases). CDR3 coding DNA: TGTGCCAGCAGCTTAGGGTTGGGGCAGAACACTGAAGCTTTCTTT. Its translation: CASSLGLGQNTEAFF.